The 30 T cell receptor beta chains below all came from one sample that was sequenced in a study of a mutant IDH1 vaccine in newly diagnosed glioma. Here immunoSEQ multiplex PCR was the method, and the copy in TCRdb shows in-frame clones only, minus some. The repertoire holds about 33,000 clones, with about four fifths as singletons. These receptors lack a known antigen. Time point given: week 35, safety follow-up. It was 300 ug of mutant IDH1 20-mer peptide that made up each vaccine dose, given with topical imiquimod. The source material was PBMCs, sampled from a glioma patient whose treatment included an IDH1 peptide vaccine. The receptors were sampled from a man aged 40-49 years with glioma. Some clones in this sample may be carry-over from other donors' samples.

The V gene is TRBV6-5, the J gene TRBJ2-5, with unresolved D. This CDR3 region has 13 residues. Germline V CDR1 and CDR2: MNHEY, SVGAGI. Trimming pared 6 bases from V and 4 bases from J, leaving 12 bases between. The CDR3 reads CASRLAWVETQYF. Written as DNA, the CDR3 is TGTGCCAGCAGGTTAGCCTGGGTAGAGACCCAGTACTTC.

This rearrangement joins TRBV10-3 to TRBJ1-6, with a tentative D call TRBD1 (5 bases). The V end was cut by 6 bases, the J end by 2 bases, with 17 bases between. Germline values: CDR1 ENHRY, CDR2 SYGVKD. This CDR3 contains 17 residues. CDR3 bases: TGTGCCATCAGCCCCAGGGACGGGAACACCTATAATTCACCCCTCCACTTT. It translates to CAISPRDGNTYNSPLHF.

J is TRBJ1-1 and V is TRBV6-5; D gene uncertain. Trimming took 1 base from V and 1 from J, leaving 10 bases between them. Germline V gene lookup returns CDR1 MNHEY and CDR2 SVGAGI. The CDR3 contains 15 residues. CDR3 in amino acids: CASSYFGRRNTEAFF. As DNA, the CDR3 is TGTGCCAGCAGTTACTTCGGCCGGCGGAACACTGAAGCTTTCTTT.

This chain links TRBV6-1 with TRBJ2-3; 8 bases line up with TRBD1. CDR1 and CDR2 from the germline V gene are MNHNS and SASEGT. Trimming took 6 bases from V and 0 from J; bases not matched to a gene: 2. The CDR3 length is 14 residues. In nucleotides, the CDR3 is TGTGCCAGCAGGGGGACAGGCAGCACAGATACGCAGTATTTT. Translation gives CASRGTGSTDTQYF.

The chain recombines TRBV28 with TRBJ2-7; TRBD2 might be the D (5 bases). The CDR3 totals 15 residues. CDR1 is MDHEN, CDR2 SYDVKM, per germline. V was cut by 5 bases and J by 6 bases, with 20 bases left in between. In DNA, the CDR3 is TGTGCCAGCAGTCGGGAAACGGGCCCGGGGAGCGAGCAGTACTTC. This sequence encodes CASSRETGPGSEQYF.

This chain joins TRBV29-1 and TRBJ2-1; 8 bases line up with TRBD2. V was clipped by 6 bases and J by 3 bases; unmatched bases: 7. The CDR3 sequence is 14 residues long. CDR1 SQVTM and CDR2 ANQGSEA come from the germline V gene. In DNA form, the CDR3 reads TGCAGCGTCGTCGAGCGGGGGAGCTACAATGAGCAGTTCTTC. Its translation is CSVVERGSYNEQFF.

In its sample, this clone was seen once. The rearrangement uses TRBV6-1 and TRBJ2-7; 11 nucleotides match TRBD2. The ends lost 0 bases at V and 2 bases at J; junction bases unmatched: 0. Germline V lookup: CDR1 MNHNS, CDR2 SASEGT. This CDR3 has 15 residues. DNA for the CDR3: TGTGCCAGCAGTGAAGCTAGCGGGGGGGCCTACGAGCAGTACTTC. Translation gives CASSEASGGAYEQYF.

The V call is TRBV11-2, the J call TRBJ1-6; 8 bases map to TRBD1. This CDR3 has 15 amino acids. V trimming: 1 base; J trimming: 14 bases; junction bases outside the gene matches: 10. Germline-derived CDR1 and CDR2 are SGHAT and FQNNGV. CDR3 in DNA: TGTGCCAGCAGCTTAGTTGGGACAGGCTTCTCATCCCTCCACTTT. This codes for CASSLVGTGFSSLHF. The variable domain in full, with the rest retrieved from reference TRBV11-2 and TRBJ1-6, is EAGVAQSPRYKIIEKRQSVAFWCNPISGHATLYWYQQILGQGPKLLIQFQNNGVVDDSQLPKDRFSAERLKGVDSTLKIQPAKLEDSAVYLCASSLVGTGFSSLHFGNGTRLTVT.

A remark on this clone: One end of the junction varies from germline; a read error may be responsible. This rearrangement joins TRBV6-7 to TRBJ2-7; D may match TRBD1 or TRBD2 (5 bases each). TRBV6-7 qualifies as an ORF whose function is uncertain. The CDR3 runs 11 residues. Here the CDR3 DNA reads TGTGCCAGCAGCCCCGAGGGGCTCTCCCTCTTC. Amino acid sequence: CASSPEGLSLF.

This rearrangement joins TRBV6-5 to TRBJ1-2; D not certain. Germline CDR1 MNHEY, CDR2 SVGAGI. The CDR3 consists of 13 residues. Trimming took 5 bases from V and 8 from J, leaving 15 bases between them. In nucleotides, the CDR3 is TGTGCCAGCAGTGGCATAACTGGAGTCGGCTACACCTTC. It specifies CASSGITGVGYTF.

CDR3 sequence: CASSSTGVETQYF. Here the CDR3 DNA reads TGTGCCAGCAGCTCGACAGGGGTAGAGACCCAGTACTTC. The rearrangement uses TRBV5-6 and TRBJ2-5; TRBD1 matches 8 bases. Germline loops: CDR1 SGHDT, CDR2 YYEEEE. The CDR3 runs 13 residues. Unmatched junction bases numbered 2, after V lost 3 bases and J lost 4 bases.

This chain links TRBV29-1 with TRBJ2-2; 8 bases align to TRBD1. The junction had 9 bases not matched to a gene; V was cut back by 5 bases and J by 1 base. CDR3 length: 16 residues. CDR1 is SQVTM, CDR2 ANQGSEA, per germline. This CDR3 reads CSVSGTGTGNTGELFF. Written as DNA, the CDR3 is TGCAGCGTTTCCGGCACCGGGACAGGGAACACCGGGGAGCTGTTTTTT.

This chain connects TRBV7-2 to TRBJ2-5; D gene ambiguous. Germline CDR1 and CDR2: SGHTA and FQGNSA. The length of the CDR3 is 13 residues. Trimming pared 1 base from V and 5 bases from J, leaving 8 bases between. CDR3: CASSLVHGETQYF. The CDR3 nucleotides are TGTGCCAGCAGCTTAGTCCATGGGGAGACCCAGTACTTC.

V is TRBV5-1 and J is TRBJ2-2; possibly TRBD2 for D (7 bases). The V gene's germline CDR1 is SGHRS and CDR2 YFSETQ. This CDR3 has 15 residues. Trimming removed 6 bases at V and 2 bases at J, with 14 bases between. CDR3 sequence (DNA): TGCGCCAGCACCCGAGGGGGGGGTAACACCGGGGAGCTGTTTTTT. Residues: CASTRGGGNTGELFF. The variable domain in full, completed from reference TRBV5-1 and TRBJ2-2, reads KAGVTQTPRYLIKTRGQQVTLSCSPISGHRSVSWYQQTPGQGLQFLFEYFSETQRNKGNFPGRFSGRQFSNSRSEMNVSTLELGDSALYLCASTRGGGNTGELFFGEGSRLTVL.

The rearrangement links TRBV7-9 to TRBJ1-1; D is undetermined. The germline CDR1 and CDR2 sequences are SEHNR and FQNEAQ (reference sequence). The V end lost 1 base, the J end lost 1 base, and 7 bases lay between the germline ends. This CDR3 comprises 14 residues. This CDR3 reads CASSLGQTNTEAFF. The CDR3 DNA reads TGTGCCAGCAGCTTAGGACAAACGAACACTGAAGCTTTCTTT.

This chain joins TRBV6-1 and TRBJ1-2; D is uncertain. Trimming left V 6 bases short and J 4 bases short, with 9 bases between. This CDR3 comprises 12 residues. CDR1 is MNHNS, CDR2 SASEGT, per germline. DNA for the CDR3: TGTGCCAGCAGCCCGAATTCCTATGGCTACACCTTC. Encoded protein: CASSPNSYGYTF.

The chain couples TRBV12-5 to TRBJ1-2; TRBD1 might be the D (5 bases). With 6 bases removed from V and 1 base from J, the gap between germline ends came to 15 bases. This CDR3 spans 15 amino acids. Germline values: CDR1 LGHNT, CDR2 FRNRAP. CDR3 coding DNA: TGTGCTAGTGGCTTAGGCCTCGGGGGTAACTATGGCTACACCTTC. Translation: CASGLGLGGNYGYTF.

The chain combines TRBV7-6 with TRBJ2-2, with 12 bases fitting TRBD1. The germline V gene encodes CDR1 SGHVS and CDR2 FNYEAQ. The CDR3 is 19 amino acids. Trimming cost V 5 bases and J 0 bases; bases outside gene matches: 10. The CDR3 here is CASSPRDRGRPTNTGELFF. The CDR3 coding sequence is TGTGCCAGCAGCCCTCGGGACAGGGGGCGTCCTACGAACACCGGGGAGCTGTTTTTT.

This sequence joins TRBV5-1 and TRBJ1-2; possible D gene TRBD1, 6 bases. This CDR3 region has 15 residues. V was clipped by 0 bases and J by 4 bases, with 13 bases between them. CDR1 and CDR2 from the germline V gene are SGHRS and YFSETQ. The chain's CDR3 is CASSLGGHGGYGYTF. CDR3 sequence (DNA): TGCGCCAGCAGCTTGGGGGGACACGGCGGCTATGGCTACACCTTC.

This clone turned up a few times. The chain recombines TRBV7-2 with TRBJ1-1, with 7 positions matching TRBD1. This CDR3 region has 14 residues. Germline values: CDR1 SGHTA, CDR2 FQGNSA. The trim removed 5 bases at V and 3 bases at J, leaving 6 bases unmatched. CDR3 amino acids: CASSLGQLDTEAFF. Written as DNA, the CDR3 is TGTGCCAGCAGCCTGGGACAGTTGGACACTGAAGCTTTCTTT.

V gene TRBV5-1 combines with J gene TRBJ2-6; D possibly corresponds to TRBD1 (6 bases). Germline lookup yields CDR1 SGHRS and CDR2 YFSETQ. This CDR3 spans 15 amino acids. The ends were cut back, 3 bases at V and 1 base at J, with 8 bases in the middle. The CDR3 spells CASSSGDSGANVLTF. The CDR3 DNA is TGCGCCAGCAGCTCAGGGGATTCTGGGGCCAACGTCCTGACTTTC.

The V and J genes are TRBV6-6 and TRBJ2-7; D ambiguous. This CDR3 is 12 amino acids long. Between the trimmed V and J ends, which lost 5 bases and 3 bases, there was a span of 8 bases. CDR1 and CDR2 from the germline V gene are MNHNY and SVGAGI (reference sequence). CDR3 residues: CASSHRSYEQYF. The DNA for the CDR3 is TGTGCCAGCAGTCATAGGAGCTACGAGCAGTACTTC.

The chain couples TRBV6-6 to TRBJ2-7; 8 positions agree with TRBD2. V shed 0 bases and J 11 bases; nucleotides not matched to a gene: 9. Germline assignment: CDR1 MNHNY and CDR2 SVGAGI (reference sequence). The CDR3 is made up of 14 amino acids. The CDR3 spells CASSYSGRAGVEYF. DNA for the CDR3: TGTGCCAGCAGTTACTCCGGGAGAGCGGGGGTGGAGTACTTC.

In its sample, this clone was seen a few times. CDR3 sequence: CASSADRVRAEAFF. In DNA form, the CDR3 reads TGTGCCAGCAGCGCGGACAGGGTGCGGGCTGAAGCTTTCTTT. This rearrangement joins TRBV7-6 to TRBJ1-1; 8 bases fit TRBD1. CDR3 length: 14 amino acids. CDR1 is SGHVS and CDR2 is FNYEAQ in the germline V gene. V was clipped by 5 bases and J by 6 bases; unmatched bases: 8. Full variable domain (missing parts from reference TRBV7-6 and TRBJ1-1): GAGVSQSPRYKVTKRGQDVALRCDPISGHVSLYWYRQALGQGPEFLTYFNYEAQQDKSGLPNDRFSAERPEGSISTLTIQRTEQRDSAMYRCASSADRVRAEAFFGQGTRLTVV.

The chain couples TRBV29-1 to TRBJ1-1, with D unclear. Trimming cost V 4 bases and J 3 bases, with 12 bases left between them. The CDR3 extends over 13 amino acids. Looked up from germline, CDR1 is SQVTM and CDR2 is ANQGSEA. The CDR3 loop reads CSVGYSPDTEAFF. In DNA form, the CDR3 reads TGCAGCGTTGGATACAGCCCGGACACTGAAGCTTTCTTT.

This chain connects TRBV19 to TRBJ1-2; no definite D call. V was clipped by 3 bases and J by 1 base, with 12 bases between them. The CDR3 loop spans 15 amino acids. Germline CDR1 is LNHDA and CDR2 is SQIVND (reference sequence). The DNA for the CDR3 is TGTGCCAGTAGTATGGATTCTACCGTTAACTATGGCTACACCTTC. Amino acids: CASSMDSTVNYGYTF.

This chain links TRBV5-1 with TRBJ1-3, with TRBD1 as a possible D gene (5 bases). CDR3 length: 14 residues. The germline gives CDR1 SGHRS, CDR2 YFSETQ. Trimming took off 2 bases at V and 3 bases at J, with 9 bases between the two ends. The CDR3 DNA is TGCGCCAGCAGCTTATTGCAGGGTGGAAACACCATATATTTT. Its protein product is CASSLLQGGNTIYF.

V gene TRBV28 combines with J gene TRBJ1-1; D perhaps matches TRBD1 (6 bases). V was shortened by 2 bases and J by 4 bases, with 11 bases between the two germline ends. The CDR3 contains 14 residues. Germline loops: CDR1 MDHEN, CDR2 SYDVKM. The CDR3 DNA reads TGTGCCAGCAGTTTAACAGGGACGGGCACTGAAGCTTTCTTT. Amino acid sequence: CASSLTGTGTEAFF.

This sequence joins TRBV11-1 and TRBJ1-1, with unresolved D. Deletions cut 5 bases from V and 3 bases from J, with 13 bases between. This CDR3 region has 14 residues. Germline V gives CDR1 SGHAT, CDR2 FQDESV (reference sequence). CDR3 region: CASSRSSGYTEAFF. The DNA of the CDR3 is TGTGCCAGCAGCCGAAGTTCGGGGTACACTGAAGCTTTCTTT.

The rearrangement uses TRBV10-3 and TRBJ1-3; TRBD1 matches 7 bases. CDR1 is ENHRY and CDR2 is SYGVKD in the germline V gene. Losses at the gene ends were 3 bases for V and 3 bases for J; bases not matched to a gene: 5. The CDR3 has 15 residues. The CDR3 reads CAISDTGVRGNTIYF. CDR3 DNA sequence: TGTGCCATCAGTGACACAGGGGTTCGTGGAAACACCATATATTTT.